These 15 T cell receptor beta chains originate from one sample sequenced in a study of post-analysis software for immune sequencing data. Study-level results: A few TRBV segments, TRBV5-6, TRBV5-1 and TRBV20-1 among them, were found more frequent in patients than controls.

These receptors have no identified antigens. TCR beta cDNA libraries included unique molecular identifiers. TCRdb used MiXCR to reprocess the PCR reads, holding one entry per CDR3 protein. The sample consists of some 690,000 distinct CDR3 sequences, 55% to 60% of them appearing once. The sequenced sample was blood. The origin of the receptors is a girl aged 2-15 years with multiple sclerosis.

This chain links TRBV7-2 with TRBJ1-2; TRBD1 might be the D (5 bases). V was clipped by 1 base and J by 8 bases, with 11 bases between them. Germline assignment: CDR1 SGHTA and CDR2 FQGNSA. CDR3 length: 13 amino acids. The CDR3 loop is CASSLGQGEGYTF. CDR3 nucleotide sequence: TGTGCCAGCAGCTTAGGGCAGGGAGAAGGCTACACCTTC.

V is TRBV2 and J is TRBJ2-1; 9 positions agree with TRBD2. Germline V gives CDR1 SNHLY, CDR2 FYNNEI. Trimming cost V 4 bases and J 2 bases; bases outside gene matches: 6. This CDR3 is 16 amino acids long. The DNA of the CDR3 is TGTGCCAGCAGTGTGCCGGGACTAGCCACCTACAATGAGCAGTTCTTC. Translating gives CASSVPGLATYNEQFF.

The chain couples TRBV6-5 to TRBJ2-1; D is ambiguous. V was cut by 2 bases and J by 2 bases, with 10 bases left in between. Looked up from germline, CDR1 is MNHEY and CDR2 is SVGAGI. There are 15 residues in the CDR3. CDR3 amino acids: CASSYVIGTYNEQFF. In DNA form, the CDR3 reads TGTGCCAGCAGTTACGTTATAGGAACCTACAATGAGCAGTTCTTC.

V is TRBV12-3 or TRBV12-4 and J is TRBJ1-5; no clear D. V was clipped by 6 bases and J by 3 bases, with 15 bases between them. The CDR3 length is 15 residues. CDR3 residues: CASSLPWTNNQPQHF. The CDR3 DNA sequence: TGTGCCAGCAGCCTACCGTGGACGAACAATCAGCCCCAGCATTTT.

The chain joins TRBV12-3 or TRBV12-4 to TRBJ2-3; a possible D gene is TRBD2 (7 bases). The CDR3 length is 15 residues. Trimming cost V 3 bases and J 4 bases, with 14 bases left between them. The CDR3 DNA is TGTGCCAGCAGTTTCGAGGGGGGGGTGGCAGATACGCAGTATTTT. This gives the protein CASSFEGGVADTQYF.

This clonotype appeared a few times. The rearrangement joins TRBV12-3 or TRBV12-4 to TRBJ2-5; no clear D gene. The CDR3 runs to 13 residues. V dropped 3 bases and J dropped 4 bases, with 9 bases sitting between them. CDR3 sequence: CASSFLDVETQYF. In nucleotides, the CDR3 is TGTGCCAGCAGTTTCTTGGACGTAGAGACCCAGTACTTC.

V gene TRBV10-3 combines with J gene TRBJ2-5; 8 positions match TRBD1. Germline V CDR1 and CDR2: ENHRY, SYGVKD. The CDR3 consists of 16 residues. The V segment lost 10 bases and the J segment 0 bases; nucleotides outside the gene matches: 13. CDR3 DNA sequence: TGTGCCAGACACCGGGACAGGAACCTGTACCAAGAGACCCAGTACTTC. Translated: CARHRDRNLYQETQYF.

This chain connects TRBV7-9 to TRBJ1-1, with D perhaps TRBD1 (5 bases). The germline gives CDR1 SEHNR, CDR2 FQNEAQ (reference sequence). V dropped 4 bases and J dropped 7 bases, with 16 bases sitting between them. This CDR3 has 14 amino acids. The CDR3, as DNA: TGTGCCAGCAGCTCCGCGGGGAGGCAGGGTGAAGCTTTCTTT. Protein: CASSSAGRQGEAFF.

The chain has TRBV27 and TRBJ2-7, with 7 bases identical to TRBD2. V lost 2 bases and J lost 6; bases outside the gene matches: 13. This CDR3 is 16 amino acids long. In germline, CDR1 is MNHEY, CDR2 SMNVEV (reference sequence). The chain's CDR3 is CASSLTILSGPGEQYF. The CDR3, as DNA: TGTGCCAGCAGTTTAACCATACTTAGCGGGCCGGGCGAGCAGTACTTC.

This clonotype has more than one count but fewer than ten. Here the CDR3 reads CASRSTRGVTDTQYF. As DNA, the CDR3 is TGTGCCAGCAGGTCTACCAGGGGAGTCACAGATACGCAGTATTTT. The rearrangement links TRBV5-6 to TRBJ2-3; D is possibly TRBD1 (6 bases). CDR3 length: 15 residues. Germline V CDR1 and CDR2: SGHDT, YYEEEE. Trimming cost V 5 bases and J 2 bases, with 15 bases left between them.

The genes are TRBV5-1 and TRBJ2-1, with D perhaps TRBD1 (6 bases). The CDR3 has 14 amino acids. V was shortened by 4 bases and J by 9 bases, with 17 bases between the two germline ends. Germline assignment: CDR1 SGHRS and CDR2 YFSETQ. CDR3 region: CASSLDSPQGEQFF. CDR3 nucleotide sequence: TGCGCCAGCAGCCTGGACAGTCCCCAGGGTGAGCAGTTCTTC.

This clonotype was found a few times. This chain joins TRBV20-1 and TRBJ2-5, with TRBD1 matching 10 bases. CDR3 size: 15 residues. Germline CDR1 DFQATT, CDR2 SNEGSKA (reference sequence). With 5 bases clipped from V and 5 bases from J, the junction kept 11 bases outside the gene matches. In DNA form, the CDR3 reads TGCAGTGCTGTTCTCCGGGACAGGGGAATCGAGACCCAGTACTTC. Its translation: CSAVLRDRGIETQYF.

This chain uses TRBV11-3 with TRBJ1-2; D not resolved. Trimming left V 4 bases short and J 3 bases short, with 12 bases between. This CDR3 region has 14 residues. Germline CDR1 SGHNT, CDR2 YENEEA. The CDR3 loop is CASSSRQDDYGYTF. In DNA form, the CDR3 reads TGTGCCAGCAGCTCCCGTCAGGACGACTATGGCTACACCTTC.

The chain is built from TRBV5-6 and TRBJ2-2; D remains ambiguous. CDR3 length: 13 residues. Trimming stripped 4 bases from V and 5 bases from J, with 9 bases between. Germline CDR1 and CDR2: SGHDT and YYEEEE. The CDR3 is CASSRRRTGELFF. Here the CDR3 DNA reads TGTGCCAGCAGCCGCCGTCGAACCGGGGAGCTGTTTTTT.

The J gene is TRBJ2-7, the V gene TRBV6-5, with 7 bases lining up with TRBD2. The J call may be mistaken, given a closer DNA end match to TRBJ2-5. CDR3 length equals 13 residues. Germline-derived CDR1 and CDR2 are MNHEY and SVGAGI. The CDR3 region is CASSYGASGTQYF. In DNA, the CDR3 is TGTGCCAGCAGTTACGGGGCTAGCGGGACCCAGTACTTC.